This T cell receptor (beta chain) was captured in a study of glioma-infiltrating T cells. Looking at the study overall: Blood libraries targeted roughly 4- to 11-fold coverage of about a million T cells.

Using RNA template, CDR3s of TCR alpha and beta were amplified with iRepertoire arm-PCR. TCRdb re-derived calls from the multiplex PCR reads in MiXCR, one entry per CDR3 protein. The table has about 400,000 distinct CDR3 sequences, roughly two fifths seen once. The CDR3 consists of 13 residues. The V and J ends lost 5 bases and 4 bases respectively, with 11 bases between them. Germline CDR1 MGHRA, CDR2 YSYEKL. This clonotype has just a few counts. The antigen is not known. Notes on the study in general: Shared blood CDR3 signature motifs marked patients with low tissue-blood divergence.

This TCR came from a human donor with low-grade glioma or glioblastoma, undergoing nonglioma brain surgery, or in good health (not recorded which). This sequence joins TRBV4-1 and TRBJ1-2; D is possibly TRBD1 (6 bases). Material for sequencing was glioma tissue, nonneoplastic brain tissue, or PBMCs (not recorded which). CDR3 nucleotides: TGCGCCAGCAGCACCCAGGGGCGCTATGGCTACACCTTC. Translating it yields CASSTQGRYGYTF.